This TCR beta chain derives from a study of blood T cell repertoires in COVID-19. Original handling: Amplification from reference gene primers served as the basis for estimated nucleated cell counts. TCRdb's table, derived via immunoSEQ multiplex PCR, lists solely in-frame clones and lacks some. That table supplies the V and J calls and clone size; D and trimming were determined from the DNA. The sample yields some 200,000 clones, about 85% seen once. CDR3 size: 14 residues. Trimming cost V 6 bases and J 5 bases, with 17 bases left between them. Germline V gives CDR1 LGHDT, CDR2 YNNKEL (reference sequence). Participants were aged roughly 18 to 90 years, lived in around 22 US areas, and enrolled virtually.

The genes are TRBV3-1 (or the pseudogene TRBV3-2) and TRBJ2-7; perhaps TRBD1 as D (6 bases). Sequencing was done on a sample of PBMCs or T cells enriched from blood (not recorded which). This receptor was identified in a woman in her twenties or thirties who had recovered from COVID-19. CDR3 in DNA: TGTGCCAGCAGTCCCTCCCCGGACAGAGACGAGCAGTACTTC. This sequence encodes CASSPSPDRDEQYF.